This T cell receptor beta chain was sequenced during a study of cytomegalovirus exposure and HLA in healthy donors. From germline, CDR1 is LGHNA and CDR2 YNFKEQ. The CDR3 runs to 16 residues. V was clipped by 0 bases and J by 5 bases; unmatched bases: 2. Vbeta (60) and Jbeta (13) primers were used in the PCR. Assay: immunoSEQ multiplex PCR; the TCRdb copy retains only in-frame clones and omits some. This sample has roughly 180,000 clones, with approximately 78% found just once. This chain joins TRBV4-2 and TRBJ2-5; the match to TRBD2 covers 14 bases. Sequencing input: PBMCs. The receptor was isolated from a woman aged 50 to 60 in good health and CMV-seropositive. The CDR3 reads CASSQDRTSGGETQYF. In nucleotides, the CDR3 is TGTGCCAGCAGCCAAGACCGGACTAGCGGGGGGGAGACCCAGTACTTC.